The clone carrying this T cell receptor (beta chain) was found many times. The target antigen is unknown. Only patients with CD8+CD57+ cell expansion on flow cytometry were chosen for sequencing. There were no patients without severe acquired aplastic anemia. Patients had undergone no therapy by the time their blood was sampled. This sample stems from a study of CD8+CD57+ T cells in acquired aplastic anemia. Notes on the study in general: Under 35 was the count of CD8+ CDR3 sequences that patients shared with controls.

Template material for TCR beta VDJ and CDR3 profiling consisted of genomic DNA. TCRdb re-called the reads through MiXCR, storing one row per CDR3 protein. The sample includes hundreds of thousands of distinct CDR3 sequences, around 30% of them seen just once. The sequencing sample was made of sorted CD4+, CD8+, or CD8+CD57+ T cells (not recorded which) from PBMCs. The TCR was taken from a human donor with aplastic anemia.

In nucleotides, the CDR3 is TGTGCCATCAGTCCCGGGACAGTTAATGAAAAACTGTTTTTT. Translation gives CAISPGTVNEKLFF. The V and J genes are TRBV10-3 and TRBJ1-4; 7 nucleotides match TRBD1. CDR3 length: 14 residues. CDR1 and CDR2 (germline): ENHRY, SYGVKD. Trimming took 5 bases from V and 4 from J; bases not matched to a gene: 4.